This T cell receptor (beta chain) was captured in a study of cytotoxic CD8 clonotypes in ibrutinib-treated CLL. Study-wide background: Of a cohort that held around 10 relapsed/refractory and roughly 15 treatment-naive patients, about 18 were IGHV unmutated.

The V end lost 6 bases, the J end lost 4 bases, and 7 bases lay between the germline ends. CDR3 length: 12 amino acids. CDR1 LNHDA and CDR2 SQIVND come from the germline V gene (reference sequence). Assay: immunoSEQ multiplex PCR; the TCRdb copy retains only in-frame clones and omits some. The table lists about 140,000 clones, about 84% of them singletons. This sample comprised PBMCs, obtained after 36 months of ibrutinib treatment. The rearrangement links TRBV19 to TRBJ2-1; D ambiguous. The sequence derives from a human donor with chronic lymphocytic leukemia. CDR3 nucleotide sequence: TGTGCCAGTAGGGGGAAGTACAATGAGCAGTTCTTC. The encoded protein is CASRGKYNEQFF.